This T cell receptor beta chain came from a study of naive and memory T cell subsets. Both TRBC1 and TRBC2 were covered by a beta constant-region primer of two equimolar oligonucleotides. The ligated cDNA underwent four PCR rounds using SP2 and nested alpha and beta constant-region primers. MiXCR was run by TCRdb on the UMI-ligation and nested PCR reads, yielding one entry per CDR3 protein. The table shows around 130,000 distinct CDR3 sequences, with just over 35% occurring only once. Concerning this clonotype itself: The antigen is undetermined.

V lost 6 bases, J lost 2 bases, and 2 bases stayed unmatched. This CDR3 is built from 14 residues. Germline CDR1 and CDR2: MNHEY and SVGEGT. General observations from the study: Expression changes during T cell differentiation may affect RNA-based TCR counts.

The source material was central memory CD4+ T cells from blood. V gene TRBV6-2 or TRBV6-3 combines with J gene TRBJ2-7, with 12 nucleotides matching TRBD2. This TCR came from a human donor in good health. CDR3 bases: TGTGCCAGCAGCCCTAGCGGGAGGGCCTACGAGCAGTACTTC. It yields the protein CASSPSGRAYEQYF.